This is a list of T cell receptor beta chains from one sample in a study of cytomegalovirus exposure and HLA in healthy donors. The protocol was immunoSEQ multiplex PCR, while the TCRdb copy is restricted to in-frame clones and leaves out a portion. The table records under 85,000 clones, approximately 94% of them present only once. The material sequenced was PBMCs. These receptors all come from a young woman in good health and CMV-seropositive. The CDR3 runs from the conserved cysteine through the conserved F or W. The D gene is left open where the match is weak. Some rows have no size entry. The others give once, few or many, or a class for an expanded clone.

V gene: TRBV6-5; D gene: -; clone size: -; J gene: TRBJ1-3; CDR3 DNA: TGTGCCAGCTCTCGGGGTGCTGGAAACACCATATATTTT; CDR3 protein: CASSRGAGNTIYF
V gene: TRBV6-6; D gene: -; clone size: -; J gene: TRBJ1-6; CDR3 DNA: TGTGCCAGCAGTTTACGAGATTCACCCCTCCACTTT; CDR3 protein: CASSLRDSPLHF
V gene: TRBV28; D gene: -; clone size: -; J gene: TRBJ2-6; CDR3 DNA: TGTGCCAGCAGGCGCTGGCAGGGCTCTGGGGCCAACGTCCTGACTTTC; CDR3 protein: CASRRWQGSGANVLTF
V gene: TRBV11-2; D gene: TRBD2; clone size: -; J gene: TRBJ2-1; CDR3 DNA: TGTGCCAGCAGCTTTCTAAGCGGGGTGGGTGAGCAGTTCTTC; CDR3 protein: CASSFLSGVGEQFF
V gene: TRBV7-9; D gene: -; clone size: -; J gene: TRBJ2-5; CDR3 DNA: TGTGCCAGCAGCACTTCGTGGGGGCCGCTCGGGGTGCCATACTTC; CDR3 protein: CASSTSWGPLGVPYF
V gene: TRBV5-3; D gene: TRBD2; clone size: -; J gene: TRBJ2-3; CDR3 DNA: TGTGCCAGAAGGTATCAGACTAGCGGGGTCACAGATACGCAGTATTTT; CDR3 protein: CARRYQTSGVTDTQYF
V gene: TRBV4-1; D gene: -; clone size: -; J gene: TRBJ1-6; CDR3 DNA: TGCGCCAGCAGCCAAGAACAGGGTAGAAGCTCCTATAATTCACCCCTCCACTTT; CDR3 protein: CASSQEQGRSSYNSPLHF
V gene: TRBV6-1; D gene: -; clone size: once; J gene: TRBJ2-1; CDR3 DNA: TGTGCCAGCAGTGAAGGGGACTCCCACTCCTACAATGAGCAGTTCTTC; CDR3 protein: CASSEGDSHSYNEQFF
V gene: TRBV9; D gene: TRBD2; clone size: -; J gene: TRBJ2-1; CDR3 DNA: TGTGCCAGCAGCGTAGCTACGGTGGCTAGCGGGGGTGGTGAGCAGTTCTTC; CDR3 protein: CASSVATVASGGGEQFF
V gene: TRBV5-8; D gene: -; clone size: once; J gene: TRBJ1-2; CDR3 DNA: TGTGCCAGCAGACTATTGTCGGGGGGTGGCTACACCTTC; CDR3 protein: CASRLLSGGGYTF
V gene: TRBV27; D gene: TRBD2; clone size: -; J gene: TRBJ2-7; CDR3 DNA: TGTGCCAGCAGTTTCTTCGGGACTAACTCCTACGAGCAGTACTTC; CDR3 protein: CASSFFGTNSYEQYF
V gene: TRBV27; D gene: TRBD2; clone size: -; J gene: TRBJ2-7; CDR3 DNA: TGTGCCAGCAGTTTACTAGCGGGAGGCCGCGGCGAGCAGTACTTC; CDR3 protein: CASSLLAGGRGEQYF
V gene: TRBV7-8; D gene: TRBD2; clone size: -; J gene: TRBJ2-7; CDR3 DNA: TGTGCCAGCAGCTTACCGTCGACAGGGAAACTAGCGGGAGGCTACGAGCAGTACTTC; CDR3 protein: CASSLPSTGKLAGGYEQYF
V gene: TRBV19; D gene: -; clone size: -; J gene: TRBJ1-1; CDR3 DNA: TGTGCCAGTACCCTCCCCCAGGGGCCAGCTTTCTTT; CDR3 protein: CASTLPQGPAFF
V gene: TRBV11-2; D gene: -; clone size: -; J gene: TRBJ2-1; CDR3 DNA: TGTGCCAGCAGCCTTCAGGGGAGCTCCTACAATGAGCAGTTCTTC; CDR3 protein: CASSLQGSSYNEQFF
V gene: TRBV19; D gene: -; clone size: -; J gene: TRBJ1-1; CDR3 DNA: TGTGCCAGTAGTCTTACGACCCTCCGGGGGACTGAAGCTTTCTTT; CDR3 protein: CASSLTTLRGTEAFF
V gene: TRBV11-3; D gene: TRBD1; clone size: -; J gene: TRBJ1-1; CDR3 DNA: TGTGCCAGCAGCATAAATAGGGACAGTGAAGCTTTCTTT; CDR3 protein: CASSINRDSEAFF
V gene: TRBV6-5; D gene: -; clone size: -; J gene: TRBJ2-5; CDR3 DNA: TGTGCCAGCAGTTACCAACAGGGCCCCCAAGAGACCCAGTACTTC; CDR3 protein: CASSYQQGPQETQYF
V gene: TRBV7-2; D gene: -; clone size: -; J gene: TRBJ2-3; CDR3 DNA: TGTGCCAGCAGCCGCTCGTTGAGGACTAGCACAGATACGCAGTATTTT; CDR3 protein: CASSRSLRTSTDTQYF
V gene: TRBV7-3; D gene: TRBD2; clone size: few; J gene: TRBJ2-2; CDR3 DNA: TGTGCCAGCAGCCCGGGACTAGCGGGATACGACGGGGAGCTGTTTTTT; CDR3 protein: CASSPGLAGYDGELFF
V gene: TRBV7-8; D gene: -; clone size: -; J gene: TRBJ1-2; CDR3 DNA: TGTGCCAGCAGCTTAGACCGGGTCCTCTATTATGGCTACACCTTC; CDR3 protein: CASSLDRVLYYGYTF
V gene: TRBV28; D gene: -; clone size: -; J gene: TRBJ2-7; CDR3 DNA: TGTGCCAGTAACAGGGATACACACGAGCAGTACTTC; CDR3 protein: CASNRDTHEQYF
V gene: TRBV15; D gene: TRBD1; clone size: once; J gene: TRBJ1-1; CDR3 DNA: TGTGCCACCAGCAATCTCATACAGGGGGCGGGAGGCTGGAACACTGAAGCTTTCTTT; CDR3 protein: CATSNLIQGAGGWNTEAFF
V gene: TRBV14; D gene: -; clone size: -; J gene: TRBJ2-1; CDR3 DNA: TGTGCCAGCAGCCTTCGTGATGAGCAGTTCTTC; CDR3 protein: CASSLRDEQFF